These 18 T cell receptor beta chains were sequenced from one sample in a study of metastatic and nonmetastatic thyroid tumors. With MiXCR, TCRdb reprocessed the PCR reads. The data show around 16,000 clones, around 12% seen once. Patients had received no treatment of any kind before thyroid surgery. Sequenced sample: tumor tissue. These receptor sequences come from a female donor with papillary thyroid cancer or a benign thyroid nodule (not recorded which). Some clones in this sample may be carry-over from other donors' samples.

Many counts were recorded for this clone. This sequence joins TRBV2 and TRBJ1-1; no clear D. The CDR3 is 14 amino acids. V lost 7 bases, J lost 7 bases, and 19 bases lay in between. Germline V gives CDR1 SNHLY, CDR2 FYNNEI. The CDR3 DNA follows: TGTGCCAGCAAGGCCCTCGGGCACTTCGTTGAAGCTTTCTTT. Its protein is CASKALGHFVEAFF.

Ten or more counts support this clone. The chain is built from TRBV6-4 and TRBJ2-2, with 7 bases identical to TRBD2. Germline V gene sequence: CDR1 MRHNA, CDR2 SNTAGT. The CDR3 consists of 16 residues. Trimming removed 6 bases from V and 0 bases from J; junction bases left unmatched: 7. In nucleotides, the CDR3 is TGTGCCAGCAGCCATATAGCGGGTACGAACACCGGGGAGCTGTTTTTT. It is translated as CASSHIAGTNTGELFF.

In its sample, this clone was seen many times. The rearrangement links TRBV6-2 or TRBV6-3 to TRBJ1-1; 7 bases are shared with TRBD1. The CDR3 has 13 amino acids. The V and J ends lost 6 bases and 4 bases, in that order; junction bases with no gene match: 5. CDR1 and CDR2 from the germline V gene are MNHEY and SVGEGT. As DNA, the CDR3 is TGTGCCAGCAGCCGACAGGGAAGCACTGAAGCTTTCTTT. Encoded protein: CASSRQGSTEAFF.

This clone is labeled as medium-sized. This chain links TRBV27 with TRBJ2-1; 11 bases match TRBD2. The CDR3 has 16 residues. V shed 5 bases, J shed 4 bases, and the junction held 7 bases outside the gene matches. Germline V gives CDR1 MNHEY, CDR2 SMNVEV (reference sequence). CDR3 DNA sequence: TGTGCCAGCAGTCCTCGCGGGACTAGCGGTTACAATGAGCAGTTCTTC. Translated, it gives CASSPRGTSGYNEQFF.

This clone was picked up many times. This chain joins TRBV5-6 and TRBJ2-5, with 8 bases lining up with TRBD2. Per the germline V gene, CDR1 is SGHDT and CDR2 is YYEEEE. Losses at the gene ends were 2 bases for V and 5 bases for J; bases not matched to a gene: 2. This CDR3 is 13 amino acids long. The CDR3 DNA sequence: TGTGCCAGCAGCTTAGCGGGAGCCGAGACCCAGTACTTC. As protein: CASSLAGAETQYF.

There are many counts of this clone. This chain joins TRBV7-2 and TRBJ2-1, with TRBD2 identical over 10 bases. The CDR3 length is 15 residues. V lost 3 bases and J lost 4; bases outside the gene matches: 3. Germline assignment: CDR1 SGHTA and CDR2 FQGNSA. The CDR3 DNA sequence: TGTGCCAGCAGCTTTGAGCGGGGGGGTTACAATGAGCAGTTCTTC. This codes for CASSFERGGYNEQFF.

This clone was detected many times. The CDR3 sequence: CASSLGGQGSNTEAFF. The CDR3 coding sequence is TGTGCCAGCAGCTTGGGGGGACAGGGGTCGAACACTGAAGCTTTCTTT. This sequence joins TRBV5-4 and TRBJ1-1, with 10 bases identical to TRBD1. This CDR3 comprises 16 residues. Per germline, CDR1 SGHNT and CDR2 YYREEE (reference sequence). V was pared by 0 bases and J by 1 base, with 3 bases of the junction left unmatched.

This clone was seen more than once but under ten times. A read error may produce the germline difference seen at one junction end. The chain is built from TRBV20-1 and TRBJ2-5; the D gene could be TRBD1 or TRBD2 (6 bases each). Germline assignment: CDR1 DFQATT and CDR2 SNEGSKA (reference sequence). This CDR3 spans 13 amino acids. CDR3 loop: CSATTGREEAQYF. The CDR3 DNA follows: TGCAGTGCTACTACAGGGCGGGAAGAGGCCCAGTACTTC.

This clone is categorized as large (0.1 to 1%). The chain carries TRBV3-1 and TRBJ1-2, with 7 bases lining up with TRBD1. The CDR3 spans 14 residues. The germline CDR1 and CDR2 sequences are LGHDT and YNNKEL (reference sequence). V dropped 0 bases and J dropped 6; count of bases not matched to a gene: 4. In DNA form, the CDR3 reads TGTGCCAGCAGCCAAGATGGCCAGGGGGATGGCTACACCTTC. It specifies CASSQDGQGDGYTF.

The V gene is TRBV7-3, the J gene TRBJ2-2; D gene ambiguous. V was pared by 5 bases and J by 4 bases, with 14 bases between. Germline V gene lookup returns CDR1 SGHTA and CDR2 FQGTGA. The CDR3 is 15 residues long. CDR3 sequence reads: CASSPIGQPTGELFF. The CDR3 DNA sequence: TGTGCCAGCAGCCCGATTGGGCAACCCACCGGGGAGCTGTTTTTT.

This chain joins TRBV6-2 or TRBV6-3 and TRBJ2-2; unclear D gene. V gave up 0 bases and J gave up 7 bases, with 9 bases separating them. Germline CDR1 and CDR2: MNHEY and SVGEGT. This CDR3 is 14 amino acids long. The CDR3 is CASSYSLGSGELFF. CDR3 DNA: TGTGCCAGCAGTTACTCGTTGGGCAGCGGGGAGCTGTTTTTT.

In its sample, this clone ranks as medium-sized (0.01 to 0.1%). The rearrangement uses TRBV4-1 and TRBJ1-5; D perhaps matches TRBD1 (6 bases). CDR1 is MGHRA and CDR2 is YSYEKL in the germline V gene. This CDR3 region has 17 residues. The V and J ends lost 2 bases and 6 bases respectively, with 20 bases between them. The CDR3 sequence is CASSQPSGTSLSQPQHF. CDR3 nucleotides: TGCGCCAGCAGCCAACCTTCTGGGACATCCCTCTCTCAGCCCCAGCATTTT.

Many counts were recorded for this clone. J is TRBJ2-2 and V is TRBV4-1; 8 bases are shared with TRBD1. The J segment lost 0 bases and the V segment lost 5 bases, leaving 5 bases of the junction unmatched. CDR3 length: 16 residues. The germline CDR1 and CDR2 sequences are MGHRA and YSYEKL. The chain's CDR3 is CASSSWTGSNTGELFF. CDR3 bases: TGCGCCAGCAGCTCATGGACAGGGTCGAACACCGGGGAGCTGTTTTTT.

This clone was seen a few times. The rearrangement joins TRBV5-1 to TRBJ1-2; the D is unclear. The CDR3 is 12 amino acids. With 4 bases removed from V and 8 bases from J, the gap between germline ends came to 12 bases. In germline, CDR1 is SGHRS, CDR2 YFSETQ. CDR3 nucleotides: TGCGCCAGCAGCGTTGGTGTTGAAGGCTACACCTTC. Translating it yields CASSVGVEGYTF.

By sample fraction, this clone is medium-sized. The chain recombines TRBV6-1 with TRBJ1-6; D not certain. The CDR3 length is 14 residues. V was clipped by 3 bases and J by 10 bases, with 13 bases between them. Germline V gene data show CDR1 as MNHNS and CDR2 as SASEGT. CDR3 in amino acids: CASSDERASSPLHF. CDR3 coding DNA: TGTGCCAGCAGTGACGAGAGGGCTTCCTCACCCCTCCACTTT.

This clone has a count of ten or more. This rearrangement joins TRBV5-6 to TRBJ1-5; TRBD1 is a possible D gene (5 bases). V was shortened by 0 bases and J by 4 bases, with 14 bases between the two germline ends. The CDR3 length is 16 residues. CDR1 is SGHDT and CDR2 is YYEEEE in the germline V gene. CDR3 protein: CASSLDPRETNQPQHF. The CDR3 DNA reads TGTGCCAGCAGCTTGGATCCCAGGGAAACGAATCAGCCCCAGCATTTT. The variable domain in full, completed from reference TRBV5-6 and TRBJ1-5, reads DAGVTQSPTHLIKTRGQQVTLRCSPKSGHDTVSWYQQALGQGPQFIFQYYEEEERQRGNFPDRFSGHQFPNYSSELNVNALLLGDSALYLCASSLDPRETNQPQHFGDGTRLSIL.

This clone was detected many times. The rearrangement joins TRBV7-9 to TRBJ1-1, with D perhaps TRBD1 (6 bases). This CDR3 spans 14 amino acids. The germline CDR1 and CDR2 sequences are SEHNR and FQNEAQ (reference sequence). V was shortened by 7 bases and J by 5 bases, with 17 bases between the two germline ends. In nucleotides, the CDR3 is TGTGCCAGCACCACGACCTTAGGGGGTACTGAAGCTTTCTTT. Translated, it gives CASTTTLGGTEAFF.

This clone was observed many times. The rearrangement uses TRBV7-9 and TRBJ1-2; 7 bases map to TRBD1. This CDR3 spans 15 amino acids. Germline V lookup: CDR1 SEHNR, CDR2 FQNEAQ (reference sequence). The trim removed 4 bases at V and 0 bases at J, leaving 5 bases unmatched. The CDR3 sequence is CASSYLQGANYGYTF. In DNA form, the CDR3 reads TGTGCCAGCAGCTACCTCCAGGGGGCTAACTATGGCTACACCTTC.